The rows below give T cell receptor beta chains drawn from one sample of a study of response to subunit inactivated influenza vaccine. MiXCR was run by TCRdb on the RT-PCR reads, yielding one entry per CDR3 protein. The sample includes about 700,000 distinct CDR3 sequences, over 11% of them seen just once. The material sequenced was PBMCs from blood, taken approximately 15 days before vaccination. Receptor source: a man aged 50-59 years who received an inactivated influenza vaccine. Both conserved end residues are part of each CDR3. The D gene is left open where the match is weak. A clone size is listed for some rows: how often the clone was seen (once, few, many), or a class if it is expanded.

>TRBJ2-7|-|TRBV3-1|-
TGTGCCAGCAGCCAAGACCTGGGCCGCTACGAGCAGTACTTC
CASSQDLGRYEQYF
>TRBJ1-2|-|TRBV5-1|-
TGCGCCAGCAGCTTGGAGGGGGATCATGGCTACACCTTC
CASSLEGDHGYTF
>TRBJ2-7|TRBD1|TRBV4-3|-
TGCGCCAGCAGCCAAGATCACAGGGGGTGGTACGAGCAGTACTTC
CASSQDHRGWYEQYF
>TRBJ1-2|TRBD1|TRBV27|few
TGTGCCAGCAGTATACAGGGGGAACTCTCTAACTATGGCTACACCTTC
CASSIQGELSNYGYTF
>TRBJ2-2|-|TRBV4-3|many
TGCGCCAGCAGCCAATATACAGGGAGCACCGGGGAGCTGTTTTTT
CASSQYTGSTGELFF
>TRBJ2-2|TRBD1|TRBV5-6|-
TGTGCCAGCAGTCGGGACAGCGGTGCCGGGGAGCTGTTTTTT
CASSRDSGAGELFF
>TRBJ1-3|-|TRBV29-1|-
TGCAGCGTTCTACTAGGAAACACCATATATTTT
CSVLLGNTIYF
>TRBJ2-3|-|TRBV5-1|few
TGCGCCAGCAGCTCGTCTGGGGGCCTCGGGGATACGCAGTATTTT
CASSSSGGLGDTQYF
>TRBJ1-5|-|TRBV30|few
TGTGCCTGGAGCAGGGGTTCTCAGCAGCCCCAGCATTTT
CAWSRGSQQPQHF
>TRBJ2-6|TRBD1|TRBV20-1|few
TGCAGTGCTCGATCAACAGGGGCCCTCTCTGGGGCCAACGTCCTGACTTTC
CSARSTGALSGANVLTF
>TRBJ2-7|-|TRBV6-1|-
TGTGCCAGCAGTGATGCGGGGTTGTACGAGCAGTACTTC
CASSDAGLYEQYF
>TRBJ2-2|-|TRBV9|-
TGTGCCAGCAGCGTTTCTGACGGGTGGGACACCGGGGAGCTGTTTTTT
CASSVSDGWDTGELFF
>TRBJ2-1|-|TRBV6-5|-
TGTGCCAGCAGTTACTCGTTGGGTGGGAATGAGCAGTTCTTC
CASSYSLGGNEQFF
>TRBJ1-2|TRBD1|TRBV20-1|-
TGCAGTGCTAGAGTGACAGGGGATGGCTACACCTTC
CSARVTGDGYTF
>TRBJ1-4|-|TRBV12-3/TRBV12-4|-
TGTGCCAGCAGTTTTTGGGGGCTAAATGAAAAACTGTTTTTT
CASSFWGLNEKLFF
>TRBJ2-3|-|TRBV5-1|few
TGCGCCAGCAGCTTGGGTCAGGGATATGCAGATACGCAGTATTTT
CASSLGQGYADTQYF
>TRBJ1-1|-|TRBV28|few
TGTGCCAGCAGTCGCGCGCACACAGGGTTGGTGAACACTGAAGCTTTCTTT
CASSRAHTGLVNTEAFF